Following are 4 T cell receptor beta chains from one sample sequenced in a study of T cell changes during pregnancy in multiple sclerosis. Produced via immunoSEQ multiplex PCR; TCRdb's table is partial and in-frame only. The table lists 35,000 to 55,000 clones, 90% to 95% of them singletons. The sample consisted of CD8+ T cells from peripheral blood mononuclear cells, taken after pregnancy. The receptors derive from a female donor with multiple sclerosis, enrolled in a pregnancy study.

V and J are TRBV11-2 and TRBJ2-1; TRBD1 agrees at 7 bases. Germline V lookup: CDR1 SGHAT, CDR2 FQNNGV. V was pared by 3 bases and J by 0 bases, with 8 bases of the junction left unmatched. The CDR3 covers 17 residues. The DNA of the CDR3 is TGTGCCAGCAGCTTTTGGACAGGACCCCACTCCTACAATGAGCAGTTCTTC. Encoded protein: CASSFWTGPHSYNEQFF.

The gene calls are TRBV4-3 and TRBJ2-1; 13 nucleotides match TRBD2. This CDR3 spans 20 amino acids. CDR1 and CDR2 from the germline V gene are LGHNA and YSLEER. The junction had 8 bases not matched to a gene; V was cut back by 0 bases and J by 0 bases. The CDR3 reads CASSQDPTSGGLSSYNEQFF. DNA of the CDR3: TGCGCCAGCAGCCAAGATCCGACTAGCGGGGGGTTGAGCTCCTACAATGAGCAGTTCTTC.

In DNA form, the CDR3 reads TGTGCCAGCAGCTTAAACCTCTTGTCGGGCTATGGCTACACCTTC. It is translated as CASSLNLLSGYGYTF. The V call is TRBV7-8, the J call TRBJ1-2; D gene unclear. This CDR3 is 15 amino acids long. Trimming pared 2 bases from V and 4 bases from J, leaving 14 bases between. Germline lookup yields CDR1 SGHVS and CDR2 FQNEAQ.

CDR3 loop: CASSPQGLGEKLFF. The CDR3 DNA follows: TGTGCCAGCAGCCCTCAGGGTCTCGGTGAAAAACTGTTTTTT. The V gene is TRBV9, the J gene TRBJ1-4, with D possibly matching TRBD1 (5 bases). CDR3 length: 14 residues. Per the germline V gene, CDR1 is SGDLS and CDR2 is YYNGEE. Between the trimmed V and J ends, which lost 4 bases and 7 bases, there was a span of 14 bases.